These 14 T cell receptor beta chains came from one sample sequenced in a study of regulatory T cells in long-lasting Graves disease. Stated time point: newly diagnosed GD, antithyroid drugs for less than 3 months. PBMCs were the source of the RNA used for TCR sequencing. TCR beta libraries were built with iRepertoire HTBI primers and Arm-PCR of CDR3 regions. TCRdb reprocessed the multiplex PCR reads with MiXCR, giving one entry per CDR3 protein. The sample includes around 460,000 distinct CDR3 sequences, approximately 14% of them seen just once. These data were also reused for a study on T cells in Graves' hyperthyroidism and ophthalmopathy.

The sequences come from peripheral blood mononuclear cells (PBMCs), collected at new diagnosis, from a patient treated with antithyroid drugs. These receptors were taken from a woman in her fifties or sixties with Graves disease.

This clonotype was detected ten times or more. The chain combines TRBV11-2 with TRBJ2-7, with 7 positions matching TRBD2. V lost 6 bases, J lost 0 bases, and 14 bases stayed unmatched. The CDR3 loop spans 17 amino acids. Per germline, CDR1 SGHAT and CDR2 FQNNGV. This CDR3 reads CASRKTGTMYNSYEQYF. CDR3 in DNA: TGTGCCAGCAGGAAAACCGGGACTATGTACAACTCCTACGAGCAGTACTTC.

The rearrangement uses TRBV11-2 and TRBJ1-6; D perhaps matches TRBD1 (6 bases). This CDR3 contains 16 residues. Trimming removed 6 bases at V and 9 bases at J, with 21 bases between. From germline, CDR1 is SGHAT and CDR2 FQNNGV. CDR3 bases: TGTGCCAGCAGGTCGGCTAGAGGACAGCAGCCTTCACCCCTCCACTTT. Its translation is CASRSARGQQPSPLHF.

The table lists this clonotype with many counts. The CDR3 loop reads CASSLRGYAGYNEQFF. DNA for the CDR3: TGTGCCAGCAGTTTACGGGGTTATGCAGGATACAATGAGCAGTTCTTC. This sequence joins TRBV27 and TRBJ2-1, with a tentative D call TRBD2 (5 bases). The germline CDR1 and CDR2 sequences are MNHEY and SMNVEV (reference sequence). The CDR3 totals 16 residues. V lost 2 bases to trimming and J lost 4 bases, with 15 bases between them.

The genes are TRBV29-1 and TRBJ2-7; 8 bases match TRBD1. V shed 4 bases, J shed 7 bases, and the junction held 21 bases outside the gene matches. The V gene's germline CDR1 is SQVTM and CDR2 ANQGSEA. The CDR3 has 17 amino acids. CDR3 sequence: CSVGRTGLAGIAGEQYF. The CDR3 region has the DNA TGCAGCGTTGGGAGGACAGGGCTTGCGGGGATTGCAGGGGAGCAGTACTTC.

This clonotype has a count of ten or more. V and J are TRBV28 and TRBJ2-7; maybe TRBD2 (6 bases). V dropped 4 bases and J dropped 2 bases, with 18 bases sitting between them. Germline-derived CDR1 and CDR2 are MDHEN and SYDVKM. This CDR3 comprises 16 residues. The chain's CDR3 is CASSSSSGTYTYEQYF. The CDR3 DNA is TGTGCCAGCAGTTCCTCCTCCGGGACTTATACCTACGAGCAGTACTTC.

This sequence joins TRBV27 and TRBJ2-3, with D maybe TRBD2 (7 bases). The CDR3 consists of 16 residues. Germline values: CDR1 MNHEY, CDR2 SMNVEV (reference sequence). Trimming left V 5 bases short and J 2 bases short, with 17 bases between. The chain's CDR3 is CASSLSRGAHTDTQYF. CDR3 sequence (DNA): TGTGCCAGCAGTCTCTCCCGGGGGGCCCACACAGATACGCAGTATTTT.

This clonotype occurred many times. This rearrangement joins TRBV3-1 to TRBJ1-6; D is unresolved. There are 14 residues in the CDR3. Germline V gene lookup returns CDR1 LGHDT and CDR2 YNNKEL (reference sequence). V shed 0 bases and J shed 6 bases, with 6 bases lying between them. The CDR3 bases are TGTGCCAGCAGCCAAGAGCAGGCTAATTCACCCCTCCACTTT. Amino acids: CASSQEQANSPLHF.

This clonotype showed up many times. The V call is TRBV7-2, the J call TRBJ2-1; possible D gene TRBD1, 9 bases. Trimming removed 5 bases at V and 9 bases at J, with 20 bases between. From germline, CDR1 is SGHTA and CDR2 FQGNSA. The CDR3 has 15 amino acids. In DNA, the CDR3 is TGTGCCAGCAGCGTTAGGACAGGGGCGGGGGGTGAGCAGTTCTTC. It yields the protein CASSVRTGAGGEQFF.

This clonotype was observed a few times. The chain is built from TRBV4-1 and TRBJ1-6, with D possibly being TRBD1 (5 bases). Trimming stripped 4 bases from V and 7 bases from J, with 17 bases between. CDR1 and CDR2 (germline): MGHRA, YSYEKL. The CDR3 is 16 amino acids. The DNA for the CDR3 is TGCGCCAGCAGCCGAGCACCGGGACGCGAAAATTCACCCCTCCACTTT. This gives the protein CASSRAPGRENSPLHF.

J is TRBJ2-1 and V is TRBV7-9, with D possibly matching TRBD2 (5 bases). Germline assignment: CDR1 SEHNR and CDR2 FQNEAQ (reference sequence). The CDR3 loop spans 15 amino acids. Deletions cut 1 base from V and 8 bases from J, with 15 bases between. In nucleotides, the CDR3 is TGTGCCAGCAGCTTAGGAGAGGGCCGAATGTATGAGCAGTTCTTC. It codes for CASSLGEGRMYEQFF.

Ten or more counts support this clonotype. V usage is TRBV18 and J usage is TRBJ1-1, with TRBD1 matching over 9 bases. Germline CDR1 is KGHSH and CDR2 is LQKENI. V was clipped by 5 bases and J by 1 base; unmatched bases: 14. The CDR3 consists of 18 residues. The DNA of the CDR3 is TGTGCCAGCTCATCCGTTACAGGGGGCATCGGTGGGAACACTGAAGCTTTCTTT. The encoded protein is CASSSVTGGIGGNTEAFF.

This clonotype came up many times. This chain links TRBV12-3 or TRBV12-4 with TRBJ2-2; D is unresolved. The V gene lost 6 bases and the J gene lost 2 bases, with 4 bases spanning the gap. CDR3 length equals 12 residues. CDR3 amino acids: CASRKNTGELFF. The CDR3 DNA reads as TGTGCCAGCAGAAAAAACACCGGGGAGCTGTTTTTT.

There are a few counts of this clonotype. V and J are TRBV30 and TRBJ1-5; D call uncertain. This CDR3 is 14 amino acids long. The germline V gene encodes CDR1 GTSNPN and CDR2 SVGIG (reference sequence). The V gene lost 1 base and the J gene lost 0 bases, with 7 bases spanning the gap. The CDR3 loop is CAWSGLDSNQPQHF. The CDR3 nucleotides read TGTGCCTGGAGTGGGTTAGATAGCAATCAGCCCCAGCATTTT.

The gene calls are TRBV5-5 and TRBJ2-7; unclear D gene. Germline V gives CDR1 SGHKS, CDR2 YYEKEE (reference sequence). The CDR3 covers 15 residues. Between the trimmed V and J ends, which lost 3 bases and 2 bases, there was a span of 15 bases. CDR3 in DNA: TGTGCCAGCAGCTGGCGGATTGTCGGGCCCTACGAGCAGTACTTC. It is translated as CASSWRIVGPYEQYF.